The 31 T cell receptor beta chains presented below share a single source sample, sequenced in a study of blood T cell repertoires in COVID-19. Data came from immunoSEQ multiplex PCR; TCRdb stores just in-frame clones and leaves some out. The table shows 220,000 or so clones, with around 86% occurring only once. The sample was peripheral blood. These TCRs come from a woman between 50 and 59 years old with COVID-19, enrolled during active disease.

The chain links TRBV5-3 to TRBJ2-7, with TRBD1 matching over 7 bases. TRBV5-3 is filed as an ORF, its function uncertain. Losses at the gene ends were 3 bases for V and 5 bases for J; bases not matched to a gene: 8. This CDR3 contains 14 residues. The CDR3 coding sequence is TGTGCCAGAAGCTCCCTAGGGGGCCAGGACGAGCAGTACTTC. It codes for CARSSLGGQDEQYF.

The chain employs TRBV11-1 and TRBJ2-6; the match to TRBD1 covers 8 bases. Germline V lookup: CDR1 SGHAT, CDR2 FQDESV (reference sequence). With V trimmed by 5 bases and J by 11 bases, 8 bases remained unmatched. The CDR3 length is 14 residues. CDR3 loop: CASSHGQGPYVLTF. Here the CDR3 DNA reads TGTGCCAGCAGCCATGGACAGGGCCCCTACGTCCTGACTTTC.

This clone occurred once. The chain has TRBV7-2 and TRBJ2-7; 8 bases are shared with TRBD1. The V gene's germline CDR1 is SGHTA and CDR2 FQGNSA. With 4 bases clipped from V and 3 bases from J, the junction kept 14 bases outside the gene matches. The CDR3 totals 17 residues. Here the CDR3 reads CASSWSRDRTTFYEQYF. CDR3 in DNA: TGTGCCAGCAGCTGGAGCCGGGACAGGACAACCTTCTACGAGCAGTACTTC.

The CDR3 DNA is TGTGCCAGCAGCTCACAGGGTTACAATCAGCCCCAGCATTTT. This gives the protein CASSSQGYNQPQHF. The V gene is TRBV7-2, the J gene TRBJ1-5; D is perhaps TRBD1 (6 bases). Trimming removed 4 bases at V and 3 bases at J, with 10 bases between. Germline V lookup: CDR1 SGHTA, CDR2 FQGNSA. The CDR3 runs 14 residues.

The V call is TRBV15, the J call TRBJ2-7; 9 bases are shared with TRBD2. Germline lookup yields CDR1 LNHNV and CDR2 YYDKDF (reference sequence). The ends lost 4 bases at V and 0 bases at J; junction bases unmatched: 1. CDR3 length: 14 residues. The CDR3 sequence: CATSISGGSYEQYF. Here the CDR3 DNA reads TGTGCCACCAGCATTAGCGGGGGCTCCTACGAGCAGTACTTC.

This chain uses TRBV7-8 with TRBJ1-4; TRBD1 matches 8 bases. CDR1 is SGHVS, CDR2 FQNEAQ, per germline. The CDR3 has 15 residues. V lost 5 bases to trimming and J lost 8 bases; unmatched junction nucleotides: 10. CDR3 amino acids: CASSPRGQGQEKLFF. CDR3 DNA sequence: TGTGCCAGCAGCCCCAGGGGGCAGGGTCAAGAAAAACTGTTTTTT. Based on the CDR3 plus reference TRBV7-8 and TRBJ1-4, the full variable domain is GAGVSQSPRYKVAKRGQDVALRCDPISGHVSLFWYQQALGQGPEFLTYFQNEAQLDKSGLPSDRFFAERPEGSVSTLKIQRTQQEDSAVYLCASSPRGQGQEKLFFGSGTQLSVL.

This chain uses TRBV30 with TRBJ2-1, with D possibly matching TRBD2 (6 bases). Looked up from germline, CDR1 is GTSNPN and CDR2 is SVGIG (reference sequence). The CDR3 totals 15 residues. V lost 2 bases and J 0 bases, leaving 11 bases between the germline ends. In nucleotides, the CDR3 is TGTGCCTGGAGTTGGCCCGGGGGCTCCTACAATGAGCAGTTCTTC. Translating gives CAWSWPGGSYNEQFF.

The chain combines TRBV11-2 with TRBJ2-7; TRBD2 agrees at 7 bases. Germline loops: CDR1 SGHAT, CDR2 FQNNGV. V was clipped by 4 bases and J by 0 bases; unmatched bases: 6. This CDR3 has 15 amino acids. The CDR3 region is CASSSSGAGSYEQYF. The CDR3 bases are TGTGCCAGCAGCTCGAGCGGGGCCGGCTCCTACGAGCAGTACTTC.

A few counts support this clone. The chain joins TRBV30 to TRBJ1-2; maybe TRBD1 (5 bases). Germline CDR1 GTSNPN, CDR2 SVGIG (reference sequence). The CDR3 contains 12 residues. The V end was cut by 3 bases, the J end by 4 bases, with 9 bases between. Here the CDR3 reads CAWRTDAYGYTF. In DNA, the CDR3 is TGTGCCTGGAGGACAGACGCCTATGGCTACACCTTC.

This clone turned up a few times. The same CDR3 also results from other DNA sequences found in this sample. J is TRBJ1-5 and V is TRBV30; D remains ambiguous. This CDR3 comprises 13 residues. Germline values: CDR1 GTSNPN, CDR2 SVGIG (reference sequence). The germline V and J ends were trimmed by 0 bases and 4 bases, with 7 bases remaining between them. CDR3 amino acids: CAWSVGGNQPQHF. CDR3 coding DNA: TGTGCCTGGAGTGTAGGAGGTAATCAGCCCCAGCATTTT.

The chain employs TRBV27 and TRBJ2-2; D may be TRBD2 (5 bases). This CDR3 region has 13 residues. The germline V gene encodes CDR1 MNHEY and CDR2 SMNVEV (reference sequence). V was cut by 7 bases and J by 4 bases, with 10 bases left in between. CDR3 nucleotide sequence: TGTGCCAGCAAAGGACTTCTCACCGGGGAGCTGTTTTTT. Translated, it gives CASKGLLTGELFF.

The rearrangement links TRBV28 to TRBJ1-2; 7 nucleotides align to TRBD1. Germline CDR1 reads MDHEN; CDR2 reads SYDVKM. With 6 bases clipped from V and 3 bases from J, the junction kept 7 bases outside the gene matches. The CDR3 is made up of 14 amino acids. The CDR3 sequence: CASRNRGLDYGYTF. In nucleotides, the CDR3 is TGTGCCAGCAGAAACAGGGGTTTAGACTATGGCTACACCTTC.

The V gene is TRBV11-3, the J gene TRBJ2-4, with D possibly being TRBD1 (6 bases). This CDR3 contains 13 residues. V was pared by 8 bases and J by 2 bases, with 10 bases between. Germline CDR1 and CDR2: SGHNT and YENEEA. CDR3 region: CASEGTPKNIQYF. In DNA, the CDR3 is TGTGCCAGCGAAGGGACACCCAAAAACATTCAGTACTTC.

J is TRBJ1-2 and V is TRBV11-2, with D perhaps matching TRBD1 (5 bases). This CDR3 comprises 13 residues. Germline CDR1 SGHAT, CDR2 FQNNGV. V lost 7 bases to trimming and J lost 4 bases, with 13 bases between them. Here the CDR3 DNA reads TGTGCCAGCAACGTACAGGATGGCTATGGCTACACCTTC. This encodes CASNVQDGYGYTF.

The rearrangement joins TRBV18 to TRBJ1-2; maybe TRBD1 (6 bases). The CDR3 extends over 15 amino acids. Trimming took 3 bases from V and 8 from J, leaving 19 bases between them. The germline V gene has CDR1 KGHSH and CDR2 LQKENI. Here the CDR3 DNA reads TGTGCCAGCTCACCTATCGCGACAGGCTCACCGGGCTACACCTTC. Protein product: CASSPIATGSPGYTF. The entire variable domain, with the rest obtained from reference TRBV18 and TRBJ1-2, is as follows: NAGVMQNPRHLVRRRGQEARLRCSPMKGHSHVYWYRQLPEEGLKFMVYLQKENIIDESGMPKERFSAEFPKEGPSILRIQQVVRGDSAAYFCASSPIATGSPGYTFGSGTRLTVV.

The CDR3 sequence: CAWRASGGPTVQFF. The DNA for the CDR3 is TGTGCCTGGAGGGCCAGCGGGGGGCCCACGGTGCAGTTCTTC. The chain carries TRBV30 and TRBJ2-1; the match to TRBD2 covers 9 bases. The CDR3 spans 14 residues. Germline CDR1 is GTSNPN and CDR2 is SVGIG (reference sequence). J was trimmed by 12 bases and V by 3 bases; bases with no gene match: 12.

This chain connects TRBV18 to TRBJ2-1; perhaps TRBD1 as D (5 bases). Germline V lookup: CDR1 KGHSH, CDR2 LQKENI. The CDR3 covers 17 residues. The V gene lost 5 bases and the J gene lost 3 bases, with 20 bases spanning the gap. CDR3 bases: TGTGCCAGCTCAAAGGACAAAATTCTCCCATACTACAATGAGCAGTTCTTC. It is translated as CASSKDKILPYYNEQFF.

V is TRBV5-8 and J is TRBJ1-5; D is possibly TRBD1 (5 bases). Per germline, CDR1 SGHTS and CDR2 YDEGEE. The V and J ends lost 4 bases and 7 bases respectively, with 18 bases between them. The CDR3 is 15 amino acids. The CDR3 coding sequence is TGTGCCAGCAGCCTTGGGACTCCCGGTGGACAGCCCCAGCATTTT. It yields the protein CASSLGTPGGQPQHF.

The J gene is TRBJ1-2, the V gene TRBV5-6; tentatively, D is TRBD1 (6 bases). Germline V CDR1 and CDR2: SGHDT, YYEEEE. V was trimmed by 1 base and J by 0 bases, leaving 10 bases between them. The CDR3 totals 15 residues. The CDR3 sequence: CASSLFPGANYGYTF. DNA for the CDR3: TGTGCCAGCAGCTTGTTTCCAGGGGCTAACTATGGCTACACCTTC.

V and J are TRBV28 and TRBJ2-1; TRBD2 might be the D (6 bases). Germline V gene sequence: CDR1 MDHEN, CDR2 SYDVKM. V lost 5 bases and J lost 6, with 17 bases in between. The CDR3 sequence is 15 residues long. The DNA of the CDR3 is TGTGCCAGCAGTCCACCGGGGAGGCGGTCCAATGAGCAGTTCTTC. Its protein is CASSPPGRRSNEQFF.

The chain is built from TRBV12-3 or TRBV12-4 and TRBJ1-5; 8 bases agree with TRBD1. The CDR3 has 13 residues. Trimming removed 6 bases from V and 3 bases from J; junction bases left unmatched: 1. The CDR3 region has the DNA TGTGCCAGCAGGGGACAGGTCAATCAGCCCCAGCATTTT. It translates to CASRGQVNQPQHF.

The CDR3 protein is CASSPRTGVDTEAFF. CDR3 coding DNA: TGTGCCAGCTCACCTCGGACAGGGGTCGACACTGAAGCTTTCTTT. V is TRBV18 and J is TRBJ1-1; 9 nucleotides align to TRBD1. CDR3 size: 15 residues. V trimming: 3 bases; J trimming: 3 bases; junction bases outside the gene matches: 5. Germline V gene data show CDR1 as KGHSH and CDR2 as LQKENI.

The chain combines TRBV6-5 with TRBJ2-1, with 12 nucleotides matching TRBD2. This CDR3 has 15 amino acids. CDR1 MNHEY and CDR2 SVGAGI come from the germline V gene. Losses at the gene ends were 8 bases for V and 7 bases for J; bases not matched to a gene: 9. The CDR3 DNA sequence: TGTGCCAGCGTTACTAGCGGGGGGAGCAGGAATGAGCAGTTCTTC. This encodes CASVTSGGSRNEQFF.

The CDR3 region is CASSLVAGARYNEQFF. The CDR3, as DNA: TGTGCCAGCAGCTTAGTTGCAGGGGCTAGGTACAATGAGCAGTTCTTC. The rearrangement uses TRBV7-2 and TRBJ2-1, with D possibly TRBD1 on 6 matching bases. This CDR3 spans 16 amino acids. The germline CDR1 and CDR2 sequences are SGHTA and FQGNSA. V was trimmed by 1 base and J by 4 bases, leaving 14 bases between them.

The chain couples TRBV19 to TRBJ2-2, with 13 bases identical to TRBD2. Trimming took 6 bases from V and 6 from J; bases not matched to a gene: 10. The germline V gene encodes CDR1 LNHDA and CDR2 SQIVND (reference sequence). CDR3 size: 17 residues. CDR3 bases: TGTGCCAGTAGCACCTCAGGAGGACTAGCGGGGGCCGGGGAGCTGTTTTTT. Amino acids: CASSTSGGLAGAGELFF.

The chain carries TRBV4-3 and TRBJ1-2; a weak D match, TRBD1 (5 bases). In germline, CDR1 is LGHNA, CDR2 YSLEER. V gave up 0 bases and J gave up 6 bases, with 17 bases separating them. The CDR3 has 16 residues. The CDR3 spells CASSQEPEGTVHGYTF. Written as DNA, the CDR3 is TGCGCCAGCAGCCAAGAGCCGGAGGGGACCGTCCATGGCTACACCTTC.

The V and J genes are TRBV6-4 and TRBJ2-1; D might be TRBD2 (6 bases). The CDR3 length is 14 residues. Germline-derived CDR1 and CDR2 are MRHNA and SNTAGT. Trimming shortened V by 0 bases and J by 8 bases, and 11 bases separated the two germline ends. The CDR3 sequence is CASSDSAGMDEQFF. The CDR3 region has the DNA TGTGCCAGCAGTGACTCGGCGGGGATGGATGAGCAGTTCTTC.

The CDR3 sequence is CASSSRGRERSPLHF. The DNA of the CDR3 is TGTGCCAGCAGCTCGCGGGGGAGGGAGAGGTCACCCCTCCACTTT. The chain recombines TRBV9 with TRBJ1-6; possible D gene TRBD1, 5 bases. CDR3 size: 15 residues. Per germline, CDR1 SGDLS and CDR2 YYNGEE. V lost 4 bases to trimming and J lost 10 bases, with 18 bases between them.

This sequence joins TRBV5-6 and TRBJ2-1; tentative D call: TRBD2 (5 bases). V shed 0 bases and J shed 0 bases, with 10 bases lying between them. Germline CDR1 SGHDT, CDR2 YYEEEE. The CDR3 has 16 residues. The CDR3 DNA reads TGTGCCAGCAGCTTGGGTATCGGAGGCTCCTACAATGAGCAGTTCTTC. Residues: CASSLGIGGSYNEQFF.

The rearrangement uses TRBV7-2 and TRBJ2-7, with 7 bases lining up with TRBD2. This CDR3 comprises 18 residues. V lost 2 bases, J lost 1 base, and 14 bases stayed unmatched. Germline values: CDR1 SGHTA, CDR2 FQGNSA. CDR3 coding DNA: TGTGCCAGCAGCTTAAACGGGCGGGGGAATCTGATTTCCTACGAGCAGTACTTC. Its protein is CASSLNGRGNLISYEQYF.

The chain employs TRBV19 and TRBJ2-1, with 11 bases matching TRBD2. Germline V gene sequence: CDR1 LNHDA, CDR2 SQIVND (reference sequence). The CDR3 covers 14 residues. The trim removed 5 bases at V and 9 bases at J, leaving 6 bases unmatched. The CDR3 DNA follows: TGTGCCAGTAGTTTTAGCGGGGGGGCAGCTGAGCAGTTCTTC. It codes for CASSFSGGAAEQFF.